This T cell receptor beta chain was captured by sequencing in a study of blood T cell repertoires in COVID-19. Study as a whole: Acute-phase and convalescent COVID-19 samples originated in the United States, Italy and Spain. In each case, the material was cDNA or gDNA derived from T cells, B-cell-depleted T cells, or PBMCs.

The CDR3 extends over 17 amino acids. V trimming: 5 bases; J trimming: 3 bases; junction bases outside the gene matches: 12. The V gene's germline CDR1 is MNHEY and CDR2 SMNVEV (reference sequence). Under the authors' procedure: Estimated nucleated cell counts came from reference gene primer amplification. The table came from immunoSEQ multiplex PCR; TCRdb's copy has only in-frame clones and leaves some out. The V and J calls and clone size come from that table; D and trimming were worked out from the DNA. Of approximately 22,000 clones in the sample, around four fifths are singletons; the top ten hold about 8.1%.

Material for sequencing was peripheral blood. This rearrangement joins TRBV27 to TRBJ1-2, with 10 positions matching TRBD1. This TCR derives from a human donor in a cohort sampled during active COVID-19. In DNA form, the CDR3 reads TGTGCCAGCAGTGAAAGACAGGGGGCAATTTTGGACTATGGCTACACCTTC. It is translated as CASSERQGAILDYGYTF.